The T cell receptor (beta chain) described here comes from a study of identifying expanded T cells in peripheral blood. The table came from immunoSEQ multiplex PCR; TCRdb's copy has only in-frame clones and leaves some out. The sample gives approximately 130,000 clones, less than 90% of which show up once; 7% to 10% is in the top ten. The CDR3 is 16 amino acids. V lost 4 bases and J lost 4, with 19 bases in between. Sequencing input: blood. The rearrangement uses TRBV5-3 and TRBJ2-3, with D uncertain. TRBV5-3 is identified as an open reading frame with a role that is uncertain. The source of this sequence is a person aged 18-70 years in good health. This chain's CDR3 is CARSPRNPARSDTQYF. CDR3 sequence (DNA): TGTGCCAGAAGCCCCCGGAACCCAGCACGATCAGATACGCAGTATTTT.